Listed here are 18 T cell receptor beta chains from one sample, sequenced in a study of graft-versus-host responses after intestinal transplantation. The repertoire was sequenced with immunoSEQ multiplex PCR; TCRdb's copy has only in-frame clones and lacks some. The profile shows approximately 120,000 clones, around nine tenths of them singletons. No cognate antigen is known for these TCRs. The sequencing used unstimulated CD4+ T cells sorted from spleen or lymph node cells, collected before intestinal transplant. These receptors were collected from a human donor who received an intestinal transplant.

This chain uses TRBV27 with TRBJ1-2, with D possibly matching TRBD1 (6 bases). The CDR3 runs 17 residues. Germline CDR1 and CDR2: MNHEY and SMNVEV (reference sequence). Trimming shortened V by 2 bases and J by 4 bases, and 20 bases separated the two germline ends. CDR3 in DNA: TGTGCCAGCAGTTTAGGAGGTCGGGACAACCAACTCTATGGCTACACCTTC. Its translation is CASSLGGRDNQLYGYTF.

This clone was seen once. CDR3 DNA sequence: TGTGCCAGCTATCCGGCAGGGAGGACCGGGGAGCTGTTTTTT. It translates to CASYPAGRTGELFF. The rearrangement links TRBV6-5 to TRBJ2-2; TRBD2 is a possible D gene (6 bases). The CDR3 spans 14 residues. Germline CDR1 MNHEY, CDR2 SVGAGI. Trimming took off 8 bases at V and 5 bases at J, with 15 bases between the two ends.

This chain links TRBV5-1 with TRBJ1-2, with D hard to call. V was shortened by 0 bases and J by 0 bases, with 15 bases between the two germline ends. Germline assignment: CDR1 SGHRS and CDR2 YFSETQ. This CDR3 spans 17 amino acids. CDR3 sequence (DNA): TGCGCCAGCAGCTTGGGGGCAGGATATCCTTCTAACTATGGCTACACCTTC. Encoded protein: CASSLGAGYPSNYGYTF.

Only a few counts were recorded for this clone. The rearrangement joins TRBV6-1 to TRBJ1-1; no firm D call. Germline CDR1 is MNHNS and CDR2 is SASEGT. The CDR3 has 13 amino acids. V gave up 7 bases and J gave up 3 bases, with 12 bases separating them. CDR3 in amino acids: CASTIRRDTEAFF. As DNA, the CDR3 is TGTGCCAGCACAATCCGGCGTGACACTGAAGCTTTCTTT.

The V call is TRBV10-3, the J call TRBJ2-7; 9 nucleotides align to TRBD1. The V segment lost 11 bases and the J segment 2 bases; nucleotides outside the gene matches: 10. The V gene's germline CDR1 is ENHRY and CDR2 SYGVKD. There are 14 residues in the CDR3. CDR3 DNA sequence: TGTGCCGTTGCCGGGACAGGGAATACCTACGAGCAGTACTTC. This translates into CAVAGTGNTYEQYF.

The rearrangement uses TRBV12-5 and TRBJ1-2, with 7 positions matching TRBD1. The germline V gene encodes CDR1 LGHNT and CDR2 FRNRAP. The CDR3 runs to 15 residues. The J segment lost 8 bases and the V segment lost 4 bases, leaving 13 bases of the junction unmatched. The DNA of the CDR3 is TGTGCTAGTGGTTCCACTGATACCACAGGGGTAGGCTACACCTTC. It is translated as CASGSTDTTGVGYTF.

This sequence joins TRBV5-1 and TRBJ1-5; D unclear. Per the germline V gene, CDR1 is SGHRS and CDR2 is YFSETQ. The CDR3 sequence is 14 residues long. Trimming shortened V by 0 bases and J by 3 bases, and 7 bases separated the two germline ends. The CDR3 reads CASSLGGPNQPQHF. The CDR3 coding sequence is TGCGCCAGCAGCTTGGGCGGACCCAATCAGCCCCAGCATTTT.

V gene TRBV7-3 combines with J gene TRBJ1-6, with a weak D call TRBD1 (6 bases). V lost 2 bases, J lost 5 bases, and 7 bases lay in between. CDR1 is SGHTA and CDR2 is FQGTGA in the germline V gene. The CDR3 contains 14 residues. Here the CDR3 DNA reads TGTGCCAGCAGCTTACGACAGGATAATTCACCCCTCCACTTT. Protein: CASSLRQDNSPLHF.

The CDR3 DNA reads as TGTGCCAGCAGCTTAGAAGGGGGACTGATGAACACTGAAGCTTTCTTT. This sequence encodes CASSLEGGLMNTEAFF. The rearrangement joins TRBV5-5 to TRBJ1-1, with a tentative D call TRBD1 (6 bases). The V end lost 2 bases, the J end lost 0 bases, and 14 bases lay between the germline ends. There are 16 residues in the CDR3. Germline V gene data show CDR1 as SGHKS and CDR2 as YYEKEE (reference sequence).

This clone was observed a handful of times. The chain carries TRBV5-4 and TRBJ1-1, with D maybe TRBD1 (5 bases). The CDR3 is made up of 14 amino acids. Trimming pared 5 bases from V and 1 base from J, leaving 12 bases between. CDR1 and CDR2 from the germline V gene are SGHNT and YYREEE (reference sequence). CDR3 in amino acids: CASSLDRTNTEAFF. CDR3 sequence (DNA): TGTGCCAGCAGTCTCGACAGAACGAACACTGAAGCTTTCTTT.

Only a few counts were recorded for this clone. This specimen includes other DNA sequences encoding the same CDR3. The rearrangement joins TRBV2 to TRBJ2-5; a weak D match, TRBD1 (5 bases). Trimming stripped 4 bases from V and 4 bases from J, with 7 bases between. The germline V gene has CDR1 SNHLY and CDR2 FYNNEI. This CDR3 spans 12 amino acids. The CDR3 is CASSGQGETQYF. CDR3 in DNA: TGTGCCAGCAGTGGTCAGGGAGAGACCCAGTACTTC.

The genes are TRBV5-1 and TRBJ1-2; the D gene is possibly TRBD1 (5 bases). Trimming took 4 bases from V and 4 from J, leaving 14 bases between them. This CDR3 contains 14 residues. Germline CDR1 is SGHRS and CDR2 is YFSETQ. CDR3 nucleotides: TGCGCCAGCAGCCCTTTGACAGAGAGCTATGGCTACACCTTC. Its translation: CASSPLTESYGYTF.

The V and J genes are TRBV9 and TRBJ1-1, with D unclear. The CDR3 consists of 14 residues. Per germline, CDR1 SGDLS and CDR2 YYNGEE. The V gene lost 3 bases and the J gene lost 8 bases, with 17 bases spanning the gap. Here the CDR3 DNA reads TGTGCCAGCAGCGGCGGGCAGCATATCGGCGAAGCTTTCTTT. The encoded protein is CASSGGQHIGEAFF. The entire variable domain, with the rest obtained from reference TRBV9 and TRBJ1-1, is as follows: DSGVTQTPKHLITATGQRVTLRCSPRSGDLSVYWYQQSLDQGLQFLIQYYNGEERAKGNILERFSAQQFPDLHSELNLSSLELGDSALYFCASSGGQHIGEAFFGQGTRLTVV.

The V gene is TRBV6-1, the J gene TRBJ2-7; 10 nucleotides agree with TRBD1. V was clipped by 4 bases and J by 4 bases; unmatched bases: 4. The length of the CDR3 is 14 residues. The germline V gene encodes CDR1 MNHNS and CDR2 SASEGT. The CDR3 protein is CASSGQGATYEQYF. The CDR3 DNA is TGTGCCAGCAGTGGACAGGGGGCCACTTACGAGCAGTACTTC.

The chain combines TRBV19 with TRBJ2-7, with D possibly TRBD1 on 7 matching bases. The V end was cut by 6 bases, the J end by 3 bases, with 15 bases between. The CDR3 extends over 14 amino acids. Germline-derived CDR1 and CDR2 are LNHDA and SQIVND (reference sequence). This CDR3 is CASRAGGDSYEQYF. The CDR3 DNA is TGTGCCAGTAGGGCCGGAGGGGACAGCTACGAGCAGTACTTC.

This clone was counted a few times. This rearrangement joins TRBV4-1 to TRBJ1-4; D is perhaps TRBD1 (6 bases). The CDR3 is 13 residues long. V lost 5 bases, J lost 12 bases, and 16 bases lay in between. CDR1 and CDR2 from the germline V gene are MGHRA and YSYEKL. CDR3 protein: CASSSGAGVELFF. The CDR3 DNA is TGCGCCAGCAGCAGCGGGGCAGGGGTGGAACTGTTTTTT.

The CDR3 sequence: CSARDSGPLHF. The CDR3 nucleotides read TGCAGTGCTAGAGATAGTGGGCCCCTCCACTTT. The chain carries TRBV20-1 and TRBJ1-6; D is ambiguous. The V gene's germline CDR1 is DFQATT and CDR2 SNEGSKA (reference sequence). Trimming removed 0 bases from V and 13 bases from J, with 7 bases in between. This CDR3 comprises 11 residues.

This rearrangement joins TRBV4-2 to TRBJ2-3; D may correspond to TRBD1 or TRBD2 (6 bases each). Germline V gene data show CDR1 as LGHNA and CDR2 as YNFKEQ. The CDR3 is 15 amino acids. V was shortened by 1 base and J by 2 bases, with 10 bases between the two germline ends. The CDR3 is CASSQVGGLTDTQYF. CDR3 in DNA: TGTGCCAGCAGCCAAGTGGGGGGCCTCACAGATACGCAGTATTTT.